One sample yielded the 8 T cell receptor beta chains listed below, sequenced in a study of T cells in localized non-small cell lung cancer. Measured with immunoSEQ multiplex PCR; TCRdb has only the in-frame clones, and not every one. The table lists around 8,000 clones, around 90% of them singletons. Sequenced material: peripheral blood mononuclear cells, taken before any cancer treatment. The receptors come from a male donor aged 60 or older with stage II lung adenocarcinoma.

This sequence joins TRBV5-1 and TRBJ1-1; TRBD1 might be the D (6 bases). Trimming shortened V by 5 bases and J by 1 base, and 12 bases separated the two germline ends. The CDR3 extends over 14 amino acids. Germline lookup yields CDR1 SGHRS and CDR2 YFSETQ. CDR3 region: CASSRTETNTEAFF. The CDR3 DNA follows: TGCGCCAGCAGTCGGACAGAGACGAACACTGAAGCTTTCTTT.

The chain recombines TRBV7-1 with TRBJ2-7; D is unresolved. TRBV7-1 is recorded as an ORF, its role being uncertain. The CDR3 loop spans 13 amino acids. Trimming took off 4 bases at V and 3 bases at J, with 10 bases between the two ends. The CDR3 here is CASSLESLYEQYF. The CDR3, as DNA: TGTGCCAGCAGCTTAGAAAGCCTCTACGAGCAGTACTTC.

CDR3 region: CASSFGRTGLIQETQYF. The DNA for the CDR3 is TGTGCCAGCAGCTTCGGACGGACAGGGTTAATACAAGAGACCCAGTACTTC. The chain couples TRBV7-9 to TRBJ2-5; 8 bases fit TRBD1. Germline V gives CDR1 SEHNR, CDR2 FQNEAQ (reference sequence). The J segment lost 2 bases and the V segment lost 3 bases, leaving 11 bases of the junction unmatched. The CDR3 totals 17 residues.

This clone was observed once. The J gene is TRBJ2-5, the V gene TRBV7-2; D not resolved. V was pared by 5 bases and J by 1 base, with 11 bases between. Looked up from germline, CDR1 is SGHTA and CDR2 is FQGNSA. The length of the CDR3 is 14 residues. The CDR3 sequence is CASSPRAAQETQYF. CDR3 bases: TGTGCCAGCAGCCCCCGAGCTGCCCAAGAGACCCAGTACTTC.

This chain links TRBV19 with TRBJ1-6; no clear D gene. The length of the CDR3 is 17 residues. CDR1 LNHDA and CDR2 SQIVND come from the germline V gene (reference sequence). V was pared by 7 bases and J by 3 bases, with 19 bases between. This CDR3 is CASTDMYDAGYNSPLHF. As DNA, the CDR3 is TGTGCCAGTACCGATATGTACGATGCAGGCTATAATTCACCCCTCCACTTT.

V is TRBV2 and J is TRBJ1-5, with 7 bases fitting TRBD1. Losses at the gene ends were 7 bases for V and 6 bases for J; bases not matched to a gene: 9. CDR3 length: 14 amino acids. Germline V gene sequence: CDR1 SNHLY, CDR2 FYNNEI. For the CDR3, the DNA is TGTGCCAGCAAGATGACAGGGAGGTTTCAGCCCCAGCATTTT. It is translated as CASKMTGRFQPQHF.

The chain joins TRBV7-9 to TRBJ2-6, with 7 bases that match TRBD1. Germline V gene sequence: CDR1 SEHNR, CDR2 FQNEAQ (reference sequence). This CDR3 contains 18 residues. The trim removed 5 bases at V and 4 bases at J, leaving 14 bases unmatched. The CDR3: CASSPEVGTVGGANVLTF. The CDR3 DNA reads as TGTGCCAGCAGCCCCGAAGTCGGGACAGTCGGCGGGGCCAACGTCCTGACTTTC.

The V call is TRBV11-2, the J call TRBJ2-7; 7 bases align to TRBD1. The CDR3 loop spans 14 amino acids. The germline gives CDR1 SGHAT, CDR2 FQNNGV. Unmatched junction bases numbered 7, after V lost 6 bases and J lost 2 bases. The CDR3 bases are TGTGCCAGCAGAGGGACAGCCTCCGCCTACGAGCAGTACTTC. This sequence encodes CASRGTASAYEQYF.